What follows are 25 T cell receptor beta chains derived from one specimen sequenced in a study of human T cells and chemical hapten exposure (dated by TCRdb to the early 2020s). Per the publication, the time point label means: pre-sensitization, week 0. The sample's treatment or condition label, in plain terms: therapeutic diphenylcyclopropenone sensitization with weekly scalp DPC. The method behind the library was RACE. TCRdb records NextSeq 500 as the sequencer. TCRdb ran its own pipeline on the public reads, namely fastp trimming at Q25 and MiXCR clone calling, and kept in-frame beta chains. Here each entry gathers all rows of one CDR3 protein and keeps the most common genes and DNA. The sample table holds 99,000 or so distinct CDR3 sequences, of which approximately 11% were seen once. About 3% of the sample rests with the top ten. This specimen consisted of whole blood, obtained in connection with sensitization to the hapten diphenylcyclopropenone (DPC). The source of these receptors is a woman aged 55-70 years with alopecia areata. Some clones in this sample may be carry-over from other donors' samples.

This clonotype was seen more than once but under ten times. The CDR3 spells CATSDAGYSGDEQFF. The CDR3 region has the DNA TGTGCCACCAGTGATGCGGGATACTCGGGGGACGAGCAGTTCTTC. The V call is TRBV24-1, the J call TRBJ2-1; a possible D gene is TRBD2 (6 bases). Trimming shortened V by 3 bases and J by 10 bases, and 18 bases separated the two germline ends. Germline V gene sequence: CDR1 KGHDR, CDR2 SFDVKD. There are 15 residues in the CDR3.

The V call is TRBV6-1, the J call TRBJ2-7; 7 bases map to TRBD1. Germline V gene sequence: CDR1 MNHNS, CDR2 SASEGT. Trimming removed 3 bases from V and 4 bases from J; junction bases left unmatched: 6. The CDR3 is 14 residues long. CDR3 sequence (DNA): TGTGCCAGCAGTGATGTTGGGACAGTTTACGAGCAGTACTTC. It translates to CASSDVGTVYEQYF.

The chain has TRBV6-6 and TRBJ2-2, with 12 bases aligning to TRBD2. The CDR3 is 18 amino acids. With 6 bases clipped from V and 0 bases from J, the junction kept 8 bases outside the gene matches. Germline V gene data show CDR1 as MNHNY and CDR2 as SVGAGI (reference sequence). The CDR3 sequence is CASSPTLAGGTNTGELFF. The DNA of the CDR3 is TGTGCCAGCAGCCCCACTCTAGCGGGGGGGACGAACACCGGGGAGCTGTTTTTT.

The chain couples TRBV29-1 to TRBJ2-2, with 9 nucleotides matching TRBD1. Germline CDR1 reads SQVTM; CDR2 reads ANQGSEA. Germline trimming cut 6 bases from V and 5 bases from J; bases unmatched to any gene: 13. The CDR3 runs to 16 residues. In nucleotides, the CDR3 is TGCAGCGTCGTAGATCCGGGACAGGGCGTTACCGGGGAGCTGTTTTTT. Its protein is CSVVDPGQGVTGELFF.

This clonotype was seen at least ten times. The chain employs TRBV19 and TRBJ2-2; 11 nucleotides match TRBD2. J was trimmed by 2 bases and V by 5 bases; bases with no gene match: 10. The CDR3 has 18 amino acids. Germline V gives CDR1 LNHDA, CDR2 SQIVND (reference sequence). The DNA for the CDR3 is TGTGCCAGTAGTGGAACTAGCGGGGGCCGGGGCAACACCGGGGAGCTGTTTTTT. It is translated as CASSGTSGGRGNTGELFF.

This clonotype appeared a few times. This chain links TRBV6-1 with TRBJ1-2; TRBD1 might be the D (5 bases). The CDR3 is 14 amino acids. Trimming removed 2 bases from V and 2 bases from J, with 9 bases in between. From germline, CDR1 is MNHNS and CDR2 SASEGT. CDR3 amino acids: CASSEMGPNYGYTF. DNA for the CDR3: TGTGCCAGCAGTGAAATGGGGCCCAACTATGGCTACACCTTC.

The chain couples TRBV18 to TRBJ1-1, with D hard to call. CDR1 is KGHSH, CDR2 LQKENI, per germline. The CDR3 has 12 amino acids. The V end was cut by 3 bases, the J end by 3 bases, with 5 bases between. CDR3 coding DNA: TGTGCCAGCTCACCGGCTGACACTGAAGCTTTCTTT. Translated, it gives CASSPADTEAFF.

This clonotype was seen many times. This chain links TRBV4-2 with TRBJ1-2; 7 positions match TRBD1. V was pared by 3 bases and J by 6 bases, with 13 bases of the junction left unmatched. CDR1 is LGHNA and CDR2 is YNFKEQ in the germline V gene. This CDR3 contains 16 residues. Here the CDR3 DNA reads TGTGCCAGCAGCCAGGAAACCGGGACAGTGTTCGATGGCTACACCTTC. Translation gives CASSQETGTVFDGYTF.

This clonotype was picked up a small number of times. The rearrangement joins TRBV7-9 to TRBJ2-7; TRBD2 is a possible D gene (5 bases). From germline, CDR1 is SEHNR and CDR2 FQNEAQ (reference sequence). The CDR3 runs to 12 residues. V lost 5 bases to trimming and J lost 5 bases, with 10 bases between them. Here the CDR3 reads CASSEGFDEQYF. The CDR3 DNA reads TGTGCCAGCAGCGAGGGTTTCGACGAGCAGTACTTC. Supplemented by reference TRBV7-9 and TRBJ2-7, the full variable domain reads DTGVSQNPRHKITKRGQNVTFRCDPISEHNRLYWYRQTLGQGPEFLTYFQNEAQLEKSRLLSDRFSAERPKGSFSTLEIQRTEQGDSAMYLCASSEGFDEQYFGPGTRLTVT.

Regarding this clonotype: Just one base apart from a much larger clone, this may be a read error. V and J are TRBV7-2 and TRBJ1-6; D is unresolved. Germline V lookup: CDR1 SGHTA, CDR2 FQGNSA. The CDR3 spans 11 residues. The CDR3 reads CANSQNSPLHF. Here the CDR3 DNA reads TGTGCCAACAGCCAGAATTCACCCCTCCACTTT.

This clonotype was detected many times. The chain couples TRBV18 to TRBJ1-6, with TRBD1 identical over 7 bases. Germline CDR1 is KGHSH and CDR2 is LQKENI. With V trimmed by 3 bases and J by 7 bases, 3 bases remained unmatched. The CDR3 length is 14 residues. This CDR3 reads CASSPATGNSPLHF. CDR3 nucleotide sequence: TGTGCCAGCTCACCGGCGACAGGGAATTCACCCCTCCACTTT.

This clonotype occurred many times. The J gene is TRBJ1-2, the V gene TRBV9, with 10 nucleotides matching TRBD1. Germline CDR1 and CDR2: SGDLS and YYNGEE. The trim removed 0 bases at V and 7 bases at J, leaving 6 bases unmatched. CDR3 size: 15 residues. The CDR3 loop is CASSVGVGQGPGYTF. CDR3 DNA: TGTGCCAGCAGCGTAGGGGTGGGACAGGGGCCTGGCTACACCTTC.

V usage is TRBV9 and J usage is TRBJ2-1, with 8 nucleotides matching TRBD1. The CDR3 extends over 14 amino acids. The trim removed 0 bases at V and 5 bases at J, leaving 1 base unmatched. The germline V gene has CDR1 SGDLS and CDR2 YYNGEE. CDR3: CASSVGQGNNEQFF. The CDR3 DNA reads TGTGCCAGCAGCGTAGGACAGGGGAACAATGAGCAGTTCTTC.

This clonotype came up many times. The chain is built from TRBV7-6 and TRBJ1-2; D ambiguous. The V and J ends lost 2 bases and 3 bases respectively, with 13 bases between them. The CDR3 is 15 residues long. The germline V gene encodes CDR1 SGHVS and CDR2 FNYEAQ. The CDR3 loop reads CASSLQASSYYGYTF. CDR3 bases: TGTGCCAGCAGCTTACAGGCCTCCAGCTACTATGGCTACACCTTC.

The chain recombines TRBV10-3 with TRBJ2-5, with D hard to call. Germline CDR1 reads ENHRY; CDR2 reads SYGVKD. CDR3 length equals 15 residues. With 0 bases removed from V and 7 bases from J, the gap between germline ends came to 15 bases. The CDR3 loop is CAISESRQATGTQYF. CDR3 in DNA: TGTGCCATCAGTGAGTCGAGGCAGGCCACGGGGACCCAGTACTTC.

This clonotype was seen many times. This CDR3 is CASSRMTSGDRSYEQYF. In DNA form, the CDR3 reads TGTGCCAGCAGCCGAATGACTAGCGGGGATCGCTCCTACGAGCAGTACTTC. The chain uses TRBV3-1 and TRBJ2-7; 11 bases line up with TRBD2. The germline V gene encodes CDR1 LGHDT and CDR2 YNNKEL (reference sequence). The V gene end was trimmed by 4 bases and the J gene end by 0 bases; junction bases not matched to a gene: 8. The CDR3 extends over 17 amino acids.

The chain carries TRBV12-3 or TRBV12-4 and TRBJ2-7; 8 positions agree with TRBD1. This CDR3 has 15 amino acids. Trimming cost V 3 bases and J 4 bases; bases outside gene matches: 8. The CDR3 nucleotides read TGTGCCAGCAGTTTTTCCGGGACAGGTTCGTACGAGCAGTACTTC. As protein: CASSFSGTGSYEQYF.

This clonotype has only a few counts. The CDR3 sequence is CASSLRQVDSNQPQHF. In DNA, the CDR3 is TGTGCCAGCAGTCTACGACAGGTTGATAGCAATCAGCCCCAGCATTTT. The J gene is TRBJ1-5, the V gene TRBV6-6; weak D call: TRBD1 (6 bases). This CDR3 is built from 16 residues. CDR1 and CDR2 (germline): MNHNY, SVGAGI (reference sequence). V lost 5 bases and J lost 0, with 14 bases in between.

The chain's CDR3 is CASSQVRTAEAFF. In nucleotides, the CDR3 is TGTGCCAGCAGCCAAGTAAGAACTGCCGAAGCTTTCTTT. The V gene is TRBV3-1, the J gene TRBJ1-1, with D uncertain. The CDR3 loop spans 13 amino acids. CDR1 is LGHDT, CDR2 YNNKEL, per germline (reference sequence). V was cut by 1 base and J by 8 bases, with 11 bases left in between. The full variable domain, its missing parts supplied by reference TRBV3-1 and TRBJ1-1, is DTAVSQTPKYLVTQMGNDKSIKCEQNLGHDTMYWYKQDSKKFLKIMFSYNNKELIINETVPNRFSPKSPDKAHLNLHINSLELGDSAVYFCASSQVRTAEAFFGQGTRLTVV.

This clonotype came up many times. The chain combines TRBV11-3 with TRBJ2-3; TRBD1 might be the D (6 bases). Trimming cost V 9 bases and J 2 bases, with 18 bases left between them. The CDR3 has 15 residues. CDR1 is SGHNT, CDR2 YENEEA, per germline. This CDR3 reads CASTPGAMSTDTQYF. The CDR3 coding sequence is TGTGCCAGTACCCCAGGGGCCATGTCCACAGATACGCAGTATTTT.

This chain joins TRBV20-1 and TRBJ2-7, with 8 bases fitting TRBD1. In germline, CDR1 is DFQATT, CDR2 SNEGSKA (reference sequence). J lost 7 bases, V lost 0 bases, and 5 bases had no gene match. There are 13 residues in the CDR3. CDR3 DNA: TGCAGTGCTAGAGATCAGGGGGCGAGGGAGCAGTACTTC. Translation gives CSARDQGAREQYF.

The V and J genes are TRBV27 and TRBJ1-1, with D perhaps TRBD1 (6 bases). The germline V and J ends were trimmed by 2 bases and 4 bases, with 11 bases remaining between them. CDR3 size: 14 residues. CDR1 is MNHEY, CDR2 SMNVEV, per germline (reference sequence). The CDR3: CASSLEGGFTEAFF. CDR3 coding DNA: TGTGCCAGCAGTTTAGAGGGGGGATTCACTGAAGCTTTCTTT.

The V and J genes are TRBV3-1 and TRBJ2-7; 8 nucleotides align to TRBD2. This CDR3 has 12 residues. V shed 2 bases and J 7 bases; nucleotides not matched to a gene: 1. Germline V CDR1 and CDR2: LGHDT, YNNKEL (reference sequence). CDR3 loop: CASSQLAGEQYF. The CDR3 nucleotides read TGTGCCAGCAGCCAATTAGCGGGGGAGCAGTACTTC.

The rearrangement links TRBV7-2 to TRBJ2-1; D may be TRBD2 (5 bases). Germline CDR1 and CDR2: SGHTA and FQGNSA. Trimming removed 4 bases at V and 3 bases at J, with 7 bases between. This CDR3 has 13 residues. This CDR3 reads CASSSRDYNEQFF. CDR3 DNA sequence: TGTGCCAGCAGCTCCCGGGACTACAATGAGCAGTTCTTC. Drawing the rest from reference TRBV7-2 and TRBJ2-1, the complete variable domain is GAGVSQSPSNKVTEKGKDVELRCDPISGHTALYWYRQSLGQGLEFLIYFQGNSAPDKSGLPSDRFSAERTGGSVSTLTIQRTQQEDSAVYLCASSSRDYNEQFFGPGTRLTVL.

The sample holds a few counts of this clonotype. This chain links TRBV6-2 or TRBV6-3 with TRBJ2-7, with no clear D. The CDR3 loop spans 11 amino acids. Germline values: CDR1 MNHEY, CDR2 SVGEGT. The V end was cut by 6 bases, the J end by 3 bases, with 6 bases between. CDR3 DNA: TGTGCCAGCAGCCAAAACTACGAGCAGTACTTC. It is translated as CASSQNYEQYF.